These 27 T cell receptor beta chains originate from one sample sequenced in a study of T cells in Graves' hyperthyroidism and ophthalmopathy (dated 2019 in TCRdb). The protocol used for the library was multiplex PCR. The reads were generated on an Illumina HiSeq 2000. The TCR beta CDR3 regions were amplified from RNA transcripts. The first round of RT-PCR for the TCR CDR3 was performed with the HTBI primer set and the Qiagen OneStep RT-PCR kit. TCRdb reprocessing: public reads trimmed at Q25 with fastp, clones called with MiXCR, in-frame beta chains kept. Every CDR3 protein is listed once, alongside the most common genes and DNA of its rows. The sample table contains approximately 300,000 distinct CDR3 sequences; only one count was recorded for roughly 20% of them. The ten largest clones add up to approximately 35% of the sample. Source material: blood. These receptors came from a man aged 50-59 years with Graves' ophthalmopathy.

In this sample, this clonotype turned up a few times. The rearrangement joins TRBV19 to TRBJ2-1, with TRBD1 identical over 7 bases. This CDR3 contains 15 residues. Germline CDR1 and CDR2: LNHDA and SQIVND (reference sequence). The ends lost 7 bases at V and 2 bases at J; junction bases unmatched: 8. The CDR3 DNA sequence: TGTGCCAGTACCCCGACCGGGACAGCCTACAATGAGCAGTTCTTC. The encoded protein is CASTPTGTAYNEQFF.

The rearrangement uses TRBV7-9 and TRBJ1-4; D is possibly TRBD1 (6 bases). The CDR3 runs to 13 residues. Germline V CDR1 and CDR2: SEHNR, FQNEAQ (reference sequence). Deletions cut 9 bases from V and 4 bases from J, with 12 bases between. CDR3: CARRQGHNEKLFF. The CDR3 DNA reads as TGTGCCAGGAGGCAGGGACATAATGAAAAACTGTTTTTT.

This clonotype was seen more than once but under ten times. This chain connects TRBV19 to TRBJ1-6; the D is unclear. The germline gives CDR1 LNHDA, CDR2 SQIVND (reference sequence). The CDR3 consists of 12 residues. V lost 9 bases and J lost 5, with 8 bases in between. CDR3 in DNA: TGTGCCAGCGAAGACCATAATTCACCCCTCCACTTT. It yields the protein CASEDHNSPLHF.

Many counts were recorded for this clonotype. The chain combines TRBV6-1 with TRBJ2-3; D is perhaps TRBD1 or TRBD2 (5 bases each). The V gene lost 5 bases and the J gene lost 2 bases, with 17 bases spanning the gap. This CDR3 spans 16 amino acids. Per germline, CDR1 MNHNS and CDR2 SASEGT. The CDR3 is CASSTLPGRLTDTQYF. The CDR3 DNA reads TGTGCCAGCAGTACCTTACCGGGACGGCTCACAGATACGCAGTATTTT.

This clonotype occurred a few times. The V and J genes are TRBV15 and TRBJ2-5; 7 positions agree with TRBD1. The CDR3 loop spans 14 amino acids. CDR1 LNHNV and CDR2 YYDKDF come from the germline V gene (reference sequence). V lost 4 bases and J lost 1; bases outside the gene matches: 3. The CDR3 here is CATSKGTAQETQYF. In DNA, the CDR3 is TGTGCCACCAGCAAAGGGACAGCCCAAGAGACCCAGTACTTC.

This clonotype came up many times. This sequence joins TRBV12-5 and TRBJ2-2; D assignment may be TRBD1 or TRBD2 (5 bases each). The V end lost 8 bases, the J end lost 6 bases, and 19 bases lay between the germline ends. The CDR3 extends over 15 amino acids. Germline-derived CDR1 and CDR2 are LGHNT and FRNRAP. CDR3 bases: TGTGCTAGTAGCAGAGGGACCAGTAACTCCGGGGAGCTGTTTTTT. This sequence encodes CASSRGTSNSGELFF.

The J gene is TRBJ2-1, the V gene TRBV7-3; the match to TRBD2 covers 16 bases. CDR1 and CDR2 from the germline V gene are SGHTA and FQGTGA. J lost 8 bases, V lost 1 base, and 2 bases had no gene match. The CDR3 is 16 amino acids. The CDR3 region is CASSLMGLAGGYEQFF. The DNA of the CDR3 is TGTGCCAGCAGCTTAATGGGACTAGCGGGAGGGTATGAGCAGTTCTTC.

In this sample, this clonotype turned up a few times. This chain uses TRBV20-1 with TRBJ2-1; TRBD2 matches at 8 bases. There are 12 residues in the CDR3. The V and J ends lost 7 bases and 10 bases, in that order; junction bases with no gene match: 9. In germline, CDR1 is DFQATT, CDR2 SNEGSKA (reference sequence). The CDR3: CSVVRGAREQFF. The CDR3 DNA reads TGCAGTGTGGTGCGGGGGGCGCGGGAGCAGTTCTTC.

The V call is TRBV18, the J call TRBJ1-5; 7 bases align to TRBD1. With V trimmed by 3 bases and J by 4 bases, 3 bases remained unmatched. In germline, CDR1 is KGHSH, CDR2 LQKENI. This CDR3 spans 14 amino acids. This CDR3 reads CASSPTGQNQPQHF. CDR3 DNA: TGTGCCAGCTCACCGACAGGGCAGAATCAGCCCCAGCATTTT.

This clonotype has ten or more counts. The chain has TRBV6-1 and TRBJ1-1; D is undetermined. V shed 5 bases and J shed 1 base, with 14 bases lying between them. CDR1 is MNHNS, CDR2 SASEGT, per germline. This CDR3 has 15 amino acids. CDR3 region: CASSNRVEGNTEAFF. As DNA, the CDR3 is TGTGCCAGCAGTAACCGGGTGGAGGGGAACACTGAAGCTTTCTTT.

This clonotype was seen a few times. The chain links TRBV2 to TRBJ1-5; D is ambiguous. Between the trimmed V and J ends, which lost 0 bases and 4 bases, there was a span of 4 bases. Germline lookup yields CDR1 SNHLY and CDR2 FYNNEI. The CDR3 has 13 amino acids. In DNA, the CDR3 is TGTGCCAGCAGTGAAGCAGGAAATCAGCCCCAGCATTTT. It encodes CASSEAGNQPQHF. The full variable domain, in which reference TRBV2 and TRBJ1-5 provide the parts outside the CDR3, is EPEVTQTPSHQVTQMGQEVILRCVPISNHLYFYWYRQILGQKVEFLVSFYNNEISEKSEIFDDQFSVERPDGSNFTLKIRSTKLEDSAMYFCASSEAGNQPQHFGDGTRLSIL.

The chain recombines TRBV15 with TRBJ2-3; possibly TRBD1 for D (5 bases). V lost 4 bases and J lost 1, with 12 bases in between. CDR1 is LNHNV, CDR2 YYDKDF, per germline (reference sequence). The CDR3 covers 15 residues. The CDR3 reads CATSTNRIGTDTQYF. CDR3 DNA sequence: TGTGCCACCAGCACGAACAGGATTGGCACAGATACGCAGTATTTT. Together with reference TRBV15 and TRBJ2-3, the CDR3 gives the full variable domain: DAMVIQNPRYQVTQFGKPVTLSCSQTLNHNVMYWYQQKSSQAPKLLFHYYDKDFNNEADTPDNFQSRRPNTSFCFLDIRSPGLGDTAMYLCATSTNRIGTDTQYFGPGTRLTVL.

In DNA form, the CDR3 reads TGCGCCAGCAGCTTCGCTAGCGGGAGCTTTACCTACGAGCAGTACTTC. Protein product: CASSFASGSFTYEQYF. The chain carries TRBV5-1 and TRBJ2-7; 10 nucleotides agree with TRBD2. Germline CDR1 and CDR2: SGHRS and YFSETQ. Trimming took 2 bases from V and 2 from J; bases not matched to a gene: 7. This CDR3 contains 16 residues.

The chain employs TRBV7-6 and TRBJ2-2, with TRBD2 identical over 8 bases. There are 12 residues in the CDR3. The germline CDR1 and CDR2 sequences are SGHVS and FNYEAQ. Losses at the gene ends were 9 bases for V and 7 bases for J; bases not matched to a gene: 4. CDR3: CASCRGGGELFF. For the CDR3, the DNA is TGTGCCAGTTGTCGGGGGGGCGGGGAGCTGTTTTTT.

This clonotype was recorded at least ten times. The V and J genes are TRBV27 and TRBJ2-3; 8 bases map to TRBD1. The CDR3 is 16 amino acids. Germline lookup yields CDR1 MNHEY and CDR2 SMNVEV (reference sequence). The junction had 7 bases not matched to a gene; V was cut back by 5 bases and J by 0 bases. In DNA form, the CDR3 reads TGTGCCAGCAGTCCCTTGGACAGGGTTAGCACAGATACGCAGTATTTT. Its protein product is CASSPLDRVSTDTQYF.

The CDR3 DNA is TGTGCCAGCAGTAGACAGGGGGGGTACACCGGGGAGCTGTTTTTT. Protein: CASSRQGGYTGELFF. The chain employs TRBV6-1 and TRBJ2-2; 9 bases are shared with TRBD1. V gave up 5 bases and J gave up 3 bases; unmatched junction bases: 4. Germline V gene lookup returns CDR1 MNHNS and CDR2 SASEGT. The CDR3 has 15 residues.

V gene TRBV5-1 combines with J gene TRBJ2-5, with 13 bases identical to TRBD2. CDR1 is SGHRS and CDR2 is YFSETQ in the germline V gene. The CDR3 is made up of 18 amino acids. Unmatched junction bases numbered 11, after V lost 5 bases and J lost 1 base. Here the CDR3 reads CASSYAGTSGTSQETQYF. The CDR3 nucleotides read TGCGCCAGCAGTTACGCCGGGACTAGCGGGACTAGCCAAGAGACCCAGTACTTC.

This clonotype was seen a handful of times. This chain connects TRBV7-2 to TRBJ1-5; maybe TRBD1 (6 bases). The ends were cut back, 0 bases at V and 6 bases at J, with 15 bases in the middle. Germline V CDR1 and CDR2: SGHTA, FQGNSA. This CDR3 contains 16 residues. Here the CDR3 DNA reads TGTGCCAGCAGCTTAGCGCCCGGGGGCGAAGGTCAGCCCCAGCATTTT. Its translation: CASSLAPGGEGQPQHF.

The CDR3 region has the DNA TGTGCCACCAGTGATCGCTACGGGGGGCGGGCTTACAATGAGCAGTTCTTC. It specifies CATSDRYGGRAYNEQFF. This chain links TRBV24-1 with TRBJ2-1, with D tentatively TRBD2 (7 bases). Trimming removed 3 bases at V and 4 bases at J, with 18 bases between. Germline V lookup: CDR1 KGHDR, CDR2 SFDVKD. This CDR3 contains 17 residues.

The CDR3: CASSQTLAGLYNEQFF. The CDR3 DNA follows: TGCGCCAGCAGCCAAACACTAGCGGGACTATACAATGAGCAGTTCTTC. The gene calls are TRBV4-1 and TRBJ2-1; 10 bases align to TRBD2. Losses at the gene ends were 2 bases for V and 4 bases for J; bases not matched to a gene: 5. The CDR3 has 16 residues. Germline CDR1 MGHRA, CDR2 YSYEKL.

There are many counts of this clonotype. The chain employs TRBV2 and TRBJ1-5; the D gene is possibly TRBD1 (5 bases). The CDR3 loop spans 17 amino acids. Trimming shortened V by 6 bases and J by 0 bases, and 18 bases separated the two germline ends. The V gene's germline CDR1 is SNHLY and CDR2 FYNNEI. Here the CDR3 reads CASRPGRKDYSNQPQHF. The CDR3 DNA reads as TGTGCCAGCAGGCCGGGACGGAAAGACTATAGCAATCAGCCCCAGCATTTT.

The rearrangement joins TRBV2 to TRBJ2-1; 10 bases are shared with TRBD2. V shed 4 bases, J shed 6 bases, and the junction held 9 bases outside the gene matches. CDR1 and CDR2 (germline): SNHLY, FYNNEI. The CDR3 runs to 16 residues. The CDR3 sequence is CASSARSGRGINEQFF. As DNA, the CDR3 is TGTGCCAGCAGTGCTCGAAGCGGGAGGGGTATCAATGAGCAGTTCTTC.

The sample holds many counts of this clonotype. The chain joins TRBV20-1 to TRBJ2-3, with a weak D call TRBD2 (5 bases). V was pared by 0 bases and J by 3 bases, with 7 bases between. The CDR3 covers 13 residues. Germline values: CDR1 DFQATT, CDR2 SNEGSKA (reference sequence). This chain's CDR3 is CSARETGTDTQYF. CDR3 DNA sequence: TGCAGTGCTAGAGAAACGGGGACAGATACGCAGTATTTT.

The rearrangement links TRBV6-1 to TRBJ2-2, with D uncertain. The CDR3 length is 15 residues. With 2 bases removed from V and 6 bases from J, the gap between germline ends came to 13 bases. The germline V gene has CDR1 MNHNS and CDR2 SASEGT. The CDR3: CASSENTMGSGELFF. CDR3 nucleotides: TGTGCCAGCAGTGAAAACACCATGGGATCCGGGGAGCTGTTTTTT.

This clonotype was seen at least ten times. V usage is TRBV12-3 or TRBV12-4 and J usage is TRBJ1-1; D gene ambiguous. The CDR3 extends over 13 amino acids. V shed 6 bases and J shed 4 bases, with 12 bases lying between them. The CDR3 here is CASSQTRATEAFF. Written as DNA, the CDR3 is TGTGCCAGCAGCCAGACCCGGGCCACTGAAGCTTTCTTT.

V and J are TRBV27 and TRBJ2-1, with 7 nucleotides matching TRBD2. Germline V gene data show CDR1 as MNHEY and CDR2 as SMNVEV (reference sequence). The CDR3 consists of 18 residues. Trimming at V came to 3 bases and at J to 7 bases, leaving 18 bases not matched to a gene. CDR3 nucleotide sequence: TGTGCCAGCAGTTTCCCACCCCCCGGACTAGGCCAATCGAATGAGCAGTTCTTC. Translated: CASSFPPPGLGQSNEQFF.

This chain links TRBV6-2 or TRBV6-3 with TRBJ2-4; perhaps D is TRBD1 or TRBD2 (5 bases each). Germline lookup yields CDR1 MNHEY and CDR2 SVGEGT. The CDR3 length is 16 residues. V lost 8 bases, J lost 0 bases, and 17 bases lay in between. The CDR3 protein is CASRSGTLLAKNIQYF. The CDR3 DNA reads TGTGCCAGCCGATCCGGGACCCTTCTAGCCAAAAACATTCAGTACTTC.